Below, 23 T cell receptor beta chains from the same sample are listed, as sequenced in a study of CD8+ T cells in alopecia areata. As the sequencing template, cDNA was produced by extracting RNA and reverse transcribing it. Profiling relied on immunoSEQ multiplex PCR, and the TCRdb table lists in-frame clones only, not all of them. The sample contains some 130,000 clones, 53% of which appear only once. As to treatment: oral pan-JAK inhibitor, 5-10 mg twice daily. This specimen was CD4+ T cells sorted from blood, taken at week 4, from a patient treated with tofacitinib. The source of these receptors is a human donor with alopecia areata.

This clone was observed a few times. This chain connects TRBV7-9 to TRBJ2-5, with D perhaps assigned TRBD1 or TRBD2 (5 bases each). The CDR3 is 13 residues long. V lost 4 bases, J lost 5 bases, and 11 bases lay in between. CDR1 is SEHNR and CDR2 is FQNEAQ in the germline V gene (reference sequence). The CDR3 DNA follows: TGTGCCAGCAGCTCGTGGGACGTGGAGACCCAGTACTTC. Translating it yields CASSSWDVETQYF.

This clone has only a few counts. The V gene is TRBV7-8, the J gene TRBJ2-2; D is possibly TRBD2 (6 bases). CDR1 SGHVS and CDR2 FQNEAQ come from the germline V gene. There are 15 residues in the CDR3. Between the trimmed V and J ends, which lost 1 base and 5 bases, there was a span of 11 bases. The CDR3 DNA is TGTGCCAGCAGCTTAGGCGGGACCTATACCGGGGAGCTGTTTTTT. It yields the protein CASSLGGTYTGELFF.

This clone showed up just once. The chain has TRBV14 and TRBJ2-7, with D possibly being TRBD2 (6 bases). This CDR3 is built from 14 residues. Deletions cut 0 bases from V and 9 bases from J, with 15 bases between. CDR1 and CDR2 (germline): SGHDN, FVKESK. The CDR3 reads CASSQDGGAMRQYF. In nucleotides, the CDR3 is TGTGCCAGCAGCCAAGATGGAGGGGCGATGAGGCAGTACTTC.

The J gene is TRBJ1-6, the V gene TRBV15; 8 bases are a match to TRBD1. The CDR3 extends over 16 amino acids. The V gene's germline CDR1 is LNHNV and CDR2 YYDKDF (reference sequence). V lost 2 bases and J lost 5; bases outside the gene matches: 5. The CDR3 loop is CATSRWLTGDNSPLHF. For the CDR3, the DNA is TGTGCCACCAGCAGATGGCTGACAGGGGATAATTCACCCCTCCACTTT.

This clone was observed a handful of times. The chain recombines TRBV30 with TRBJ1-6, with D tentatively TRBD1 (5 bases). V dropped 0 bases and J dropped 10 bases, with 16 bases sitting between them. Germline assignment: CDR1 GTSNPN and CDR2 SVGIG (reference sequence). The CDR3 runs to 15 residues. CDR3 in DNA: TGTGCCTGGAGTGTACAATCAGGGATCAAATCACCCCTCCACTTT. Residues: CAWSVQSGIKSPLHF.

This chain joins TRBV5-1 and TRBJ1-6, with D unclear. Germline assignment: CDR1 SGHRS and CDR2 YFSETQ. V lost 0 bases and J lost 7, with 14 bases in between. There are 16 residues in the CDR3. The CDR3: CASSLDPGLQNSPLHF. In nucleotides, the CDR3 is TGCGCCAGCAGCTTGGACCCCGGGCTGCAGAATTCACCCCTCCACTTT.

The chain employs TRBV13 and TRBJ2-1; 9 nucleotides line up with TRBD2. Germline lookup yields CDR1 PRHDT and CDR2 FYEKMQ (reference sequence). This CDR3 contains 16 residues. V shed 3 bases, J shed 6 bases, and the junction held 9 bases outside the gene matches. Written as DNA, the CDR3 is TGTGCCAGCAGCTTGTTTGGCGGGAGGGGGCTCAATGAGCAGTTCTTC. It codes for CASSLFGGRGLNEQFF.

The V and J genes are TRBV7-3 and TRBJ2-2; tentatively, D is TRBD2 (5 bases). The CDR3 totals 16 residues. Germline CDR1 reads SGHTA; CDR2 reads FQGTGA. V dropped 2 bases and J dropped 0 bases, with 10 bases sitting between them. The CDR3 DNA sequence: TGTGCCAGCAGCTTAGGCGGACTCCCGAACACCGGGGAGCTGTTTTTT. Protein sequence: CASSLGGLPNTGELFF.

The rearrangement uses TRBV4-2 and TRBJ2-1; D is unresolved. The CDR3 spans 13 residues. Germline CDR1 LGHNA, CDR2 YNFKEQ. Trimming left V 1 base short and J 3 bases short, with 4 bases between. CDR3 DNA: TGTGCCAGCAGCCAAGGGGGCTACAATGAGCAGTTCTTC. Its translation: CASSQGGYNEQFF.

The J gene is TRBJ1-2, the V gene TRBV25-1; a possible D gene is TRBD1 (5 bases). CDR1 and CDR2 from the germline V gene are MGHDK and SYGVNS. V was shortened by 11 bases and J by 7 bases, with 17 bases between the two germline ends. This CDR3 has 12 residues. The CDR3 here is CACQHGGGGYTF. Written as DNA, the CDR3 is TGTGCCTGCCAGCACGGGGGGGGTGGCTACACCTTC.

The sample holds a few counts of this clone. This chain joins TRBV5-6 and TRBJ2-7; 12 bases are a match to TRBD2. Germline V gene lookup returns CDR1 SGHDT and CDR2 YYEEEE. Germline trimming cut 2 bases from V and 7 bases from J; bases unmatched to any gene: 7. This CDR3 has 15 amino acids. The CDR3 sequence: CASSFGLAGYVEQYF. The CDR3 DNA follows: TGTGCCAGCAGCTTCGGACTAGCGGGATATGTTGAGCAGTACTTC.

This clone was detected only a few times. The chain couples TRBV2 to TRBJ1-6, with a tentative D call TRBD1 (6 bases). CDR1 and CDR2 (germline): SNHLY, FYNNEI. This CDR3 has 14 amino acids. Trimming left V 11 bases short and J 10 bases short, with 21 bases between. The CDR3, as DNA: TGTGCCGTCTTACAGGGTTGGGGGGCCTCACCCCTCCACTTT. Protein sequence: CAVLQGWGASPLHF. The entire variable domain, with the rest obtained from reference TRBV2 and TRBJ1-6, is as follows: EPEVTQTPSHQVTQMGQEVILRCVPISNHLYFYWYRQILGQKVEFLVSFYNNEISEKSEIFDDQFSVERPDGSNFTLKIRSTKLEDSAMYFCAVLQGWGASPLHFGNGTRLTVT.

The gene calls are TRBV5-6 and TRBJ2-7; TRBD1 is a possible D gene (6 bases). CDR3 length: 15 amino acids. Trimming pared 3 bases from V and 0 bases from J, leaving 13 bases between. Per germline, CDR1 SGHDT and CDR2 YYEEEE. The DNA of the CDR3 is TGTGCCAGCAGCTCGTCCACAGGGTTCTCCTACGAGCAGTACTTC. Translating gives CASSSSTGFSYEQYF.

In its sample, this clone was seen a few times. The chain couples TRBV11-2 to TRBJ2-3, with a weak D call TRBD2 (5 bases). The germline V gene has CDR1 SGHAT and CDR2 FQNNGV. V lost 0 bases and J lost 3, with 10 bases in between. This CDR3 comprises 15 residues. The CDR3 sequence is CASSLEFSATDTQYF. DNA for the CDR3: TGTGCCAGCAGCTTAGAGTTTAGCGCTACAGATACGCAGTATTTT.

The J gene is TRBJ2-1, the V gene TRBV4-2; either TRBD1 or TRBD2 may fit D (5 bases each). CDR1 and CDR2 (germline): LGHNA, YNFKEQ. V was cut by 1 base and J by 7 bases, with 8 bases left in between. The length of the CDR3 is 13 residues. This CDR3 is CASSQGGGNEQFF. The CDR3 nucleotides read TGTGCCAGCAGCCAAGGGGGCGGGAATGAGCAGTTCTTC.

V is TRBV6-5 and J is TRBJ1-2; D remains unclear. The germline gives CDR1 MNHEY, CDR2 SVGAGI. Trimming cost V 2 bases and J 6 bases, with 10 bases left between them. This CDR3 region has 13 residues. The CDR3 DNA reads as TGTGCCAGCAGTTACGGACGCGAGAATGGCTACACCTTC. Translating it yields CASSYGRENGYTF.

The V call is TRBV30, the J call TRBJ2-7, with D unclear. Between the trimmed V and J ends, which lost 2 bases and 3 bases, there was a span of 11 bases. CDR3 length: 13 residues. Germline values: CDR1 GTSNPN, CDR2 SVGIG (reference sequence). The CDR3 DNA follows: TGTGCCTGGAGTAAAAGCATAATCTACGAGCAGTACTTC. Translated: CAWSKSIIYEQYF.

V and J are TRBV6-6 and TRBJ1-1, with D unresolved. The V gene's germline CDR1 is MNHNY and CDR2 SVGAGI (reference sequence). The CDR3 length is 14 residues. V shed 2 bases and J shed 1 base, with 8 bases lying between them. CDR3 nucleotide sequence: TGTGCCAGCAGTTACGAGACACCGAACACTGAAGCTTTCTTT. It yields the protein CASSYETPNTEAFF.

J is TRBJ2-7 and V is TRBV5-1; D perhaps matches TRBD2 (6 bases). Germline assignment: CDR1 SGHRS and CDR2 YFSETQ. The CDR3 runs 13 residues. V lost 4 bases, J lost 0 bases, and 8 bases lay in between. CDR3 nucleotide sequence: TGCGCCAGCAGCCGGGGGTTCTCCTACGAGCAGTACTTC. Translating it yields CASSRGFSYEQYF.

The genes are TRBV7-3 and TRBJ2-2; D gene unclear. The CDR3 consists of 11 residues. CDR1 and CDR2 from the germline V gene are SGHTA and FQGTGA. The ends were cut back, 4 bases at V and 6 bases at J, with 3 bases in the middle. The CDR3 is CASSSSGELFF. For the CDR3, the DNA is TGTGCCAGCAGCTCTTCCGGGGAGCTGTTTTTT.

The chain recombines TRBV7-2 with TRBJ1-5; D ambiguous. Trimming took off 0 bases at V and 7 bases at J, with 7 bases between the two ends. The CDR3 runs 13 residues. CDR1 and CDR2 from the germline V gene are SGHTA and FQGNSA. The CDR3 protein is CASSLAAWQPQHF. CDR3 sequence (DNA): TGTGCCAGCAGCTTAGCCGCTTGGCAGCCCCAGCATTTT.

The V call is TRBV12-5, the J call TRBJ2-7, with 8 bases lining up with TRBD1. CDR3 size: 11 residues. V shed 6 bases and J 12 bases; nucleotides not matched to a gene: 7. Germline CDR1 LGHNT, CDR2 FRNRAP. The CDR3 nucleotides are TGTGCTAGTGGCGATCGACAGGGGCGGTACTTC. This translates into CASGDRQGRYF.

The table lists this clone with a few counts. CDR3 residues: CSVEAPEWHGYTF. The CDR3 coding sequence is TGCAGCGTTGAAGCTCCCGAATGGCATGGCTACACCTTC. The chain combines TRBV29-1 with TRBJ1-2; D is unclear. The ends were cut back, 1 base at V and 6 bases at J, with 12 bases in the middle. Germline V gene sequence: CDR1 SQVTM, CDR2 ANQGSEA. The CDR3 has 13 residues.